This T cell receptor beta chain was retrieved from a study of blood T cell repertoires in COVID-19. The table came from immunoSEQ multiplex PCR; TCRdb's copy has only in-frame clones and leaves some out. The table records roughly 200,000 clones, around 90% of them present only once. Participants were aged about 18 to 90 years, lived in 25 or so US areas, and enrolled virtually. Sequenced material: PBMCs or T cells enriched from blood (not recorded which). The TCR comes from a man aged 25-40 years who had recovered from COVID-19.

The CDR3 bases are TGTGCCAGCAGTCCCCCCCGGGTGGGAGGGGGTATCGGGGAGCTGTTTTTT. The encoded protein is CASSPPRVGGGIGELFF. V gene TRBV28 combines with J gene TRBJ2-2, with D possibly being TRBD2 (7 bases). Trimming stripped 5 bases from V and 7 bases from J, with 23 bases between. The CDR3 is made up of 17 amino acids. Germline CDR1 and CDR2: MDHEN and SYDVKM.